The source of this T cell receptor beta chain is a study of cytomegalovirus exposure and HLA in healthy donors. The study, taken as a whole, reports: Researchers reported that a few CMV-associated chains were confirmed in vitro as CMV antigen-specific. Donor immune exposure was known only as CMV serostatus. A later analysis by the authors found several of the most significant clusters apparently linked to common viral pathogens. By a later analysis, the bulk of CMV-associated TCR beta chains appeared HLA-restricted.

This clone was recorded a few times. What it recognizes is unknown. 60 Vbeta and 13 Jbeta primers were used in PCR. Repertoires were generated with immunoSEQ multiplex PCR, while TCRdb's copy carries only in-frame clones and drops some. The sample includes some 170,000 clones, more than 60% seen only once; the top ten take more than 3.5%. Sequencing input: PBMCs. The receptor was isolated from a woman aged 55-69 years in good health and CMV-seropositive.

CDR3 region: CASTEPDSYEQYF. The DNA for the CDR3 is TGTGCCAGCACAGAACCCGACTCCTACGAGCAGTACTTC. This chain links TRBV2 with TRBJ2-7; D ambiguous. Trimming removed 7 bases at V and 0 bases at J, with 10 bases between. The CDR3 spans 13 residues. In germline, CDR1 is SNHLY, CDR2 FYNNEI.